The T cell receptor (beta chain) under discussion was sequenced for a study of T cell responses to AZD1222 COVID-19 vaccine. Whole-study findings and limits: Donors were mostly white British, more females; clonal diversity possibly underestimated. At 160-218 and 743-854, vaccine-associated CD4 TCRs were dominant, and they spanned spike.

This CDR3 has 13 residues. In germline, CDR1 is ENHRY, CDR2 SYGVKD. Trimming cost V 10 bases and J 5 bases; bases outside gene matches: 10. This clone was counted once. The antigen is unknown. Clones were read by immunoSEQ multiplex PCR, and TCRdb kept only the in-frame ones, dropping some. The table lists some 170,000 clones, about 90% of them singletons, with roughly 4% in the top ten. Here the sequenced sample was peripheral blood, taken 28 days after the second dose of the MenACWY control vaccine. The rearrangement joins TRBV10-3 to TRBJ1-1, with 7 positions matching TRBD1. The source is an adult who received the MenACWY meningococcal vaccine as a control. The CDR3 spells CATGGETGTEAFF. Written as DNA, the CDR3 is TGTGCCACCGGGGGGGAGACAGGGACTGAAGCTTTCTTT.